What follows describes a single T cell receptor beta chain. The antigen is undetermined. This CDR3 region has 13 residues. V dropped 5 bases and J dropped 13 bases, with 21 bases sitting between them. CDR1 and CDR2 (germline): DFQATT, SNEGSKA (reference sequence). Caucasian, healthy and from Russia, the donors were aged between 6 and 90. These data are taken from a study of blood T cells in healthy people across ages. Whole-study results and caveats: Diversity estimates drawn from one million T cells were deemed underestimates.

Primed by a sample-barcoded 5' primer and a J-beta primer mix, a second PCR proceeded for about 6 to 11 cycles. TCRdb reanalysed the 5' RACE reads using MiXCR and keeps one entry per CDR3 protein. Among roughly 1.9 million distinct CDR3 sequences listed, approximately 39% were seen once. Material: blood. The V and J genes are TRBV20-1 and TRBJ2-4; TRBD2 might be the D (6 bases). The sequence was obtained from a human donor in good health. The CDR3 sequence: CSAAPPASREQYF. As DNA, the CDR3 is TGCAGTGCTGCGCCCCCGGCTTCTCGGGAGCAGTACTTC.